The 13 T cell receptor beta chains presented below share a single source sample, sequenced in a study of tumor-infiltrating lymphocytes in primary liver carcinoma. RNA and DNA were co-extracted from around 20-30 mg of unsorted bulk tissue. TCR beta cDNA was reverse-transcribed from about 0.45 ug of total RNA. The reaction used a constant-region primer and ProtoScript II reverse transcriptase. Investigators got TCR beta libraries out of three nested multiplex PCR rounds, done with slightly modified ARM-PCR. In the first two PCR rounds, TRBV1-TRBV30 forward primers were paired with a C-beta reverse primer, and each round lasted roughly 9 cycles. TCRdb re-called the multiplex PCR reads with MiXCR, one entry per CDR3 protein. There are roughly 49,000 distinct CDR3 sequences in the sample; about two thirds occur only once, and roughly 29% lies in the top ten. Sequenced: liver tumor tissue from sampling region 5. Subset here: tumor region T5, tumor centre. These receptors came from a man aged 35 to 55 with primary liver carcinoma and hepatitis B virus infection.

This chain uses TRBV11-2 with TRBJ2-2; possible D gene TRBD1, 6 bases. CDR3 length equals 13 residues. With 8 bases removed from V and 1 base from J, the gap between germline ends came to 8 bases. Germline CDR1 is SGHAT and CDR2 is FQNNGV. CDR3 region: CASRRGNTGELFF. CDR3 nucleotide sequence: TGTGCCAGCCGCAGGGGGAACACCGGGGAGCTGTTTTTT.

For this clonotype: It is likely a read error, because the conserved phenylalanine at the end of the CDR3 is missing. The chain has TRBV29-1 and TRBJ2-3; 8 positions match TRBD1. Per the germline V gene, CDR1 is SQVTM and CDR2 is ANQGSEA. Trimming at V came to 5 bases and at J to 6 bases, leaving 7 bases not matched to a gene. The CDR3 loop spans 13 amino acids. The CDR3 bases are TGCAGCGTTAACCGGGACAGGCTCGATACGCAGTATTCT. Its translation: CSVNRDRLDTQYS.

CDR3 nucleotide sequence: TGTACCTGCTGCCTCGGGACTAGCACACAAACAGATACGCAGTATTTT. Encoded protein: CTCCLGTSTQTDTQYF. The chain has TRBV11-1 and TRBJ2-3; 9 bases are a match to TRBD2. The CDR3 runs to 16 residues. Looked up from germline, CDR1 is SGHAT and CDR2 is FQDESV (reference sequence).

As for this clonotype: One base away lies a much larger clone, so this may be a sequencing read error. For the CDR3, the DNA is TGTGCCAGCATTCCCATTATGGGGACTAGCGGCAATGAGCAGTTCTTC. This gives the protein CASIPIMGTSGNEQFF. This sequence joins TRBV12-3 or TRBV12-4 and TRBJ2-1, with TRBD2 matching over 11 bases. J gave up 6 bases and V 7 bases, and 11 bases lay outside the gene matches. This CDR3 is 16 amino acids long.

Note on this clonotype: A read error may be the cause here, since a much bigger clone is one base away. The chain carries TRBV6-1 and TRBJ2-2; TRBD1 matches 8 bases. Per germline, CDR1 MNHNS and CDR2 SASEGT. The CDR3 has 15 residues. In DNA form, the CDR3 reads TGTACCAGCAGTGAGGGACAGGTGAACACCGGGGGGCTGTTTTTT. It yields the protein CTSSEGQVNTGGLFF.

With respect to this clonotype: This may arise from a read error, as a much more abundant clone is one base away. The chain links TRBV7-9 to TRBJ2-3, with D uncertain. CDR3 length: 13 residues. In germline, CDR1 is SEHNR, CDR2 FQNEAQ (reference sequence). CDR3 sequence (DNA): TGTACCAGCAGCCCGAAAACAGCAGATACGCAGTATTTT. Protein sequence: CTSSPKTADTQYF.

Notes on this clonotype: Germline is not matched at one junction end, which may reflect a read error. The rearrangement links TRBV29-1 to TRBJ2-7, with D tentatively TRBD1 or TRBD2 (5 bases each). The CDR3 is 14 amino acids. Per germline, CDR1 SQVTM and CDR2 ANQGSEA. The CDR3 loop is CSVITRGSPYERYF. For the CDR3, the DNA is TGCAGCGTTATAACTAGGGGCAGCCCCTACGAGCGGTACTTC.

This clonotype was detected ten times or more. CDR3 amino acids: CASSLTGSYEQYF. CDR3 bases: TGCGCCAGCAGCTTAACTGGTTCCTACGAGCAGTACTTC. V is TRBV5-1 and J is TRBJ2-7; D ambiguous. V was trimmed by 2 bases and J by 1 base, leaving 7 bases between them. The CDR3 extends over 13 amino acids. Looked up from germline, CDR1 is SGHRS and CDR2 is YFSETQ. The full variable domain, completed using reference TRBV5-1 and TRBJ2-7, is KAGVTQTPRYLIKTRGQQVTLSCSPISGHRSVSWYQQTPGQGLQFLFEYFSETQRNKGNFPGRFSGRQFSNSRSEMNVSTLELGDSALYLCASSLTGSYEQYFGPGTRLTVT.

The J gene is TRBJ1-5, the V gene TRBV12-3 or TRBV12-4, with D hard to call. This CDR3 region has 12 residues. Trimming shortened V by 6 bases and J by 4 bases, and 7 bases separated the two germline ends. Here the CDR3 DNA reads TGTGCCAGCAGCTCTGGGAATCAGCCCCAGCATTTT. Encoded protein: CASSSGNQPQHF.

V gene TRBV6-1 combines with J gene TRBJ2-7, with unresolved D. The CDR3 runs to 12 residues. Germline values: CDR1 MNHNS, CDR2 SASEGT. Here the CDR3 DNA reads TGTACCAACAGTGGTGGGAACCACGAGCAGTACTTC. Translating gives CTNSGGNHEQYF.

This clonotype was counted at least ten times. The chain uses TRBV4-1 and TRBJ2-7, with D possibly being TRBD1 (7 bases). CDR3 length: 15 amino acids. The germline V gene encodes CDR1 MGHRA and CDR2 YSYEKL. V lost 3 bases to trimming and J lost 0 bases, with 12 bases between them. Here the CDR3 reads CASSQAGQLSYEQYF. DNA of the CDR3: TGCGCCAGCAGCCAGGCGGGACAGCTCTCCTACGAGCAGTACTTC.

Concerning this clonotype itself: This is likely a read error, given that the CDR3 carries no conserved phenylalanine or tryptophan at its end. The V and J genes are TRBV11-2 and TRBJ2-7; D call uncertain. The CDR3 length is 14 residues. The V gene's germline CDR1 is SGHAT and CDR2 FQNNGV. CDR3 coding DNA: TGTGCCATCAGCTTAACTGACACTGCTTACGAGCAGTACTTA. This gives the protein CAISLTDTAYEQYL.

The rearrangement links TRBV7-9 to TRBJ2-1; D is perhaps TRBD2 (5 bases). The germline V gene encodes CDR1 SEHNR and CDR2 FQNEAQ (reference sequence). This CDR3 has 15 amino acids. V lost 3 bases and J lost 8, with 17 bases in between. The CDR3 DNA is TGTGCCAGCAGCTTCTCGGGATGGAGCTCCTATGAGCAGTTCTTC. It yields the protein CASSFSGWSSYEQFF. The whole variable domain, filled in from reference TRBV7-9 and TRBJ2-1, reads DTGVSQNPRHKITKRGQNVTFRCDPISEHNRLYWYRQTLGQGPEFLTYFQNEAQLEKSRLLSDRFSAERPKGSFSTLEIQRTEQGDSAMYLCASSFSGWSSYEQFFGPGTRLTVL.